Presented here are 20 T cell receptor beta chains from one specimen sequenced in a study of cytomegalovirus exposure and HLA in healthy donors. Primers included in the PCR were 60 Vbeta and 13 Jbeta primers. Clones were sequenced by immunoSEQ multiplex PCR, and TCRdb holds only the in-frame ones, with some missing. The table for this sample gives tens of thousands of clones. Specimen: PBMCs. The receptors come from a woman between 50 and 59 years old in good health and CMV-seropositive.

The CDR3 reads CASSLDLKTQYF. The CDR3 nucleotides read TGTGCCAGCAGTTTAGACTTGAAGACCCAGTACTTC. This chain joins TRBV28 and TRBJ2-5; D gene unclear. CDR3 length: 12 amino acids. CDR1 is MDHEN and CDR2 is SYDVKM in the germline V gene. V gave up 2 bases and J gave up 6 bases, with 7 bases separating them.

The J gene is TRBJ1-1, the V gene TRBV4-3; 7 nucleotides align to TRBD1. Germline V lookup: CDR1 LGHNA, CDR2 YSLEER. The CDR3 extends over 17 amino acids. J gave up 0 bases and V 0 bases, and 7 bases lay outside the gene matches. The CDR3 protein is CASSQEQGTFMNTEAFF. Written as DNA, the CDR3 is TGCGCCAGCAGCCAAGAACAGGGGACCTTTATGAACACTGAAGCTTTCTTT.

The V call is TRBV18, the J call TRBJ1-2; 10 positions match TRBD1. Trimming cost V 3 bases and J 3 bases; bases outside gene matches: 4. The length of the CDR3 is 15 residues. Germline values: CDR1 KGHSH, CDR2 LQKENI. The CDR3 DNA follows: TGTGCCAGCTCACCCCGACAGGGGGCTTACTATGGCTACACCTTC. Its protein is CASSPRQGAYYGYTF.

The rearrangement links TRBV30 to TRBJ1-4; D unresolved. Germline CDR1 is GTSNPN and CDR2 is SVGIG (reference sequence). The CDR3 contains 15 residues. V lost 1 base and J lost 0, with 9 bases in between. CDR3 bases: TGTGCCTGGAGTGGGATCGGAGCAACTAATGAAAAACTGTTTTTT. The encoded protein is CAWSGIGATNEKLFF.

On this clone: Different DNA sequences within this sample yield the same CDR3. The V gene is TRBV30, the J gene TRBJ2-3; a weak D match, TRBD2 (6 bases). The V end lost 3 bases, the J end lost 0 bases, and 13 bases lay between the germline ends. This CDR3 has 15 amino acids. Looked up from germline, CDR1 is GTSNPN and CDR2 is SVGIG (reference sequence). The CDR3 reads CAWREGGGSTDTQYF. The CDR3 nucleotides are TGTGCCTGGAGAGAAGGCGGAGGGAGCACAGATACGCAGTATTTT.

This chain links TRBV6-4 with TRBJ2-6, with 7 bases lining up with TRBD1. The V and J ends lost 0 bases and 4 bases, in that order; junction bases with no gene match: 0. Germline-derived CDR1 and CDR2 are MRHNA and SNTAGT. The CDR3 is 15 residues long. CDR3 coding DNA: TGTGCCAGCAGTGACTCGACAGGGGGGGCCAACGTCCTGACTTTC. This encodes CASSDSTGGANVLTF.

The chain joins TRBV10-3 to TRBJ2-1, with D possibly matching TRBD2 (5 bases). V lost 4 bases to trimming and J lost 9 bases, with 10 bases between them. The CDR3 runs to 12 residues. Germline CDR1 is ENHRY and CDR2 is SYGVKD. CDR3 sequence (DNA): TGTGCCATCAGTGGGCCGGGGATTGAGCAGTTCTTC. This gives the protein CAISGPGIEQFF.

J is TRBJ1-5 and V is TRBV19; D unclear. The V gene's germline CDR1 is LNHDA and CDR2 SQIVND (reference sequence). V dropped 3 bases and J dropped 2 bases, with 8 bases sitting between them. CDR3 size: 14 residues. The CDR3 region is CASSMFQGNQPQHF. CDR3 nucleotide sequence: TGTGCCAGTAGTATGTTCCAGGGCAATCAGCCCCAGCATTTT.

The chain recombines TRBV28 with TRBJ1-2; D might be TRBD1 (6 bases). Trimming left V 8 bases short and J 2 bases short, with 18 bases between. The CDR3 has 15 amino acids. Germline-derived CDR1 and CDR2 are MDHEN and SYDVKM. In DNA form, the CDR3 reads TGTGCCAGCCGCCGTGAGGGACAAGGAAACTATGGCTACACCTTC. Encoded protein: CASRREGQGNYGYTF.

This chain uses TRBV30 with TRBJ2-2; 7 bases agree with TRBD1. The CDR3 extends over 16 amino acids. Germline CDR1 is GTSNPN and CDR2 is SVGIG (reference sequence). Losses at the gene ends were 1 base for V and 7 bases for J; bases not matched to a gene: 12. The CDR3 sequence: CAWSDRLRRGYGELFF. CDR3 coding DNA: TGTGCCTGGAGTGACCGTCTGCGCAGGGGGTACGGGGAGCTGTTTTTT.

CDR3 DNA sequence: TGTGCCTGGAGCGGACAGTCAGGCTACACCTTC. Translating it yields CAWSGQSGYTF. The chain is built from TRBV30 and TRBJ1-2; tentatively, D is TRBD1 (6 bases). The CDR3 consists of 11 residues. Trimming took 3 bases from V and 8 from J, leaving 10 bases between them. Germline CDR1 GTSNPN, CDR2 SVGIG (reference sequence).

This chain joins TRBV30 and TRBJ1-6; 9 nucleotides agree with TRBD1. J gave up 17 bases and V 3 bases, and 8 bases lay outside the gene matches. The CDR3 is 12 residues long. CDR1 and CDR2 (germline): GTSNPN, SVGIG (reference sequence). CDR3 sequence: CAWSLTGGPFHF. Here the CDR3 DNA reads TGTGCCTGGAGCTTAACAGGGGGCCCCTTCCACTTT.

The chain uses TRBV6-5 and TRBJ1-2; D gene unclear. This CDR3 has 14 residues. Germline V gene lookup returns CDR1 MNHEY and CDR2 SVGAGI. V lost 7 bases, J lost 1 base, and 13 bases lay in between. The CDR3 sequence: CASKRESINYGYTF. CDR3 bases: TGTGCCAGCAAACGGGAATCTATTAACTATGGCTACACCTTC.

This rearrangement joins TRBV6-5 to TRBJ2-2; D possibly corresponds to TRBD2 (5 bases). Trimming took 4 bases from V and 0 from J, leaving 9 bases between them. The V gene's germline CDR1 is MNHEY and CDR2 SVGAGI. The CDR3 extends over 15 amino acids. This CDR3 reads CASSSGLTNTGELFF. CDR3 bases: TGTGCCAGCAGTTCCGGACTGACGAACACCGGGGAGCTGTTTTTT.

The V gene is TRBV10-1, the J gene TRBJ1-2, with 11 bases that match TRBD1. Germline V gene sequence: CDR1 WNHNN, CDR2 SYGVQD (reference sequence). The CDR3 runs to 14 residues. V lost 3 bases to trimming and J lost 6 bases; unmatched junction nucleotides: 3. The CDR3 protein is CASSDRGQGDGYTF. The CDR3 coding sequence is TGCGCCAGCAGTGACAGGGGACAGGGGGATGGCTACACCTTC.

The V gene is TRBV5-1, the J gene TRBJ2-2; 13 bases are shared with TRBD2. The CDR3 runs 18 residues. From germline, CDR1 is SGHRS and CDR2 YFSETQ. V lost 1 base and J lost 0; bases outside the gene matches: 3. CDR3 amino acids: CASSLRLAGGSNTGELFF. As DNA, the CDR3 is TGCGCCAGCAGCTTGAGACTAGCGGGAGGCTCGAACACCGGGGAGCTGTTTTTT.

The chain links TRBV11-2 to TRBJ2-5; perhaps TRBD1 as D (5 bases). The germline V gene has CDR1 SGHAT and CDR2 FQNNGV. V was shortened by 9 bases and J by 4 bases, with 15 bases between the two germline ends. The CDR3 length is 13 residues. The chain's CDR3 is CASSSGNVETQYF. CDR3 nucleotide sequence: TGTGCCAGTTCCTCAGGGAACGTAGAGACCCAGTACTTC.

The chain has TRBV5-1 and TRBJ1-1; D perhaps matches TRBD1 (5 bases). Germline V CDR1 and CDR2: SGHRS, YFSETQ. The CDR3 loop spans 15 amino acids. V was pared by 5 bases and J by 0 bases, with 14 bases between. This chain's CDR3 is CASRWGGSMNTEAFF. The CDR3 DNA sequence: TGCGCCAGCAGGTGGGGGGGTTCTATGAACACTGAAGCTTTCTTT.

The rearrangement links TRBV7-8 to TRBJ1-5, with D possibly matching TRBD1 (5 bases). Trimming pared 4 bases from V and 7 bases from J, leaving 14 bases between. Germline V gives CDR1 SGHVS, CDR2 FQNEAQ. The CDR3 contains 14 residues. CDR3 protein: CASSSLGGVQPQHF. The DNA for the CDR3 is TGTGCCAGCAGCTCCCTGGGGGGGGTGCAGCCCCAGCATTTT.

The genes are TRBV6-5 and TRBJ1-4; D call uncertain. Germline values: CDR1 MNHEY, CDR2 SVGAGI. The CDR3 is 14 amino acids. V was clipped by 2 bases and J by 8 bases, with 12 bases between them. The CDR3 region is CASSYGWAGEKLFF. In DNA, the CDR3 is TGTGCCAGCAGTTACGGGTGGGCGGGCGAAAAACTGTTTTTT.